The source of this T cell receptor beta chain is a study of early stage breast cancer tumors (dated by TCRdb to about 2017). Context from the whole study: Of the 15 to 20 invasive breast tumors, approximately 11 were found to be estrogen receptor-positive, progesterone receptor-positive and HER2-negative. Of the roughly 12 ER+/PR+/HER2- tumors, eight were classified as invasive ductal carcinomas and four as invasive lobular carcinomas. On average, each sample got 7.5 to 10-fold read coverage. Across all samples, 2,700,000 or so templates representing 1,097,674 unique clonotypes were detected. The research as a whole found: Greater similarity was observed between blood and normal breast repertoires than between blood and tumor repertoires, and tumor was distinguished from normal in about 90% of the 16 patients when each tissue was compared with blood. Sequencing bulk genomic DNA from unsorted cells could not capture chain pairing or functional markers like CD4, CD8 and FOXP3. Enriched TCRB sequences shared across patients were found to be mostly commonly generated sequences that were unlikely to play an important role in the tumor microenvironment. Compared with adjacent normal breast tissue, tumors had higher clonality and about 2.5-fold greater T cell density. Analysis by tumor subtype was prevented by the small cohort size.

Each sample was amplified in two independent genomic DNA replicates, using 0.4 to 0.6 ug for blood and around 1.5 ug for tumor or normal breast. Following the manufacturer's instructions, the ImmunoSeq Intro kit was used to carry out TCRB sequencing on genomic DNA. Multiplex PCR was run for 30 to 35 cycles using proprietary primers and spike-in control sequences for absolute quantification. An 87-bp fragment spanning the CDR3 and flanking V and J genes was sequenced with single-end 150-bp reads. Each lane of an Illumina MiSeq using version 3.0 chemistry carried seven multiplexed samples, with two replicates per sample. The authors' analysis ran thus. Raw data were processed with the vendor's proprietary pipeline, and both replicates were merged into a single result per sample. Productive rearrangements sharing the V-gene family, CDR3 amino acid sequence and J-gene segment were defined as clonotypes. Clonality was computed as 1 minus the normalized Shannon entropy (Pielou evenness) of TCRB abundances. T cell density was estimated by dividing total templates by the number of input cells inferred from the DNA input amount. Recon, run with its default parameters, was used to estimate overall repertoire diversity and clonality. Clonotypes with over 0.1% abundance in tumor and at least 32-fold higher abundance in tumor than in normal breast were defined as tumor-enriched. Drawn from immuneACCESS, this table holds only the in-frame rearrangements with V and J called that TCRdb kept. Clones are partly lost; checked studies trace under half to an unresolved V gene and leave the rest unexplained. Clone size and V and J calls were adopted from that table, with D and trimming inferred from the DNA. The sample contains fewer than 80,000 clones, 65% to 85% of them found a single time. The ten biggest clones cover 4.7% of the sample.

For this clone: Its antigen remains unidentified. No quality values exist for individual bases; no much larger clone is one base distant.

The study profiled bulk TCR beta-chain repertoires in matched peripheral blood, tumor and adjacent normal breast tissue taken from approximately 15 patients with early-stage breast cancer. Before surgery, about 5-10 mL of whole blood was collected into EDTA tubes and then processed within 2 hours. Peripheral blood mononuclear cells were isolated by Ficoll-Paque centrifugation in SepMate-50 tubes. PBMCs were cryopreserved in aliquots of about 2 to 4 million cells in about 90% FBS with about 10% DMSO and kept in liquid nitrogen. The Qiagen AllPrep DNA/RNA Mini kit was used for genomic DNA extraction. CDR1 WSHSY and CDR2 SAAADI are derived from the germline V gene. V lost 8 bases and J lost 5 bases, and the count of bases not matched to a germline gene is 6. The CDR3 measures 14 amino acids from cysteine to phenylalanine. Only CDR3 DNA remains: 42 bases, in frame from the first base.

This TCR was recovered from a person aged 40 to 49 with breast cancer. Sequencing input: blood. This receptor chain uses TRBV10-2 and TRBJ2-7, with TRBD2 matching 13 junction bases. The DNA sequence is given as TGCGCCAGCTCCGGACTAGCGGGAGTCCACGAGCAGTACTTC. It translates to CASSGLAGVHEQYF.